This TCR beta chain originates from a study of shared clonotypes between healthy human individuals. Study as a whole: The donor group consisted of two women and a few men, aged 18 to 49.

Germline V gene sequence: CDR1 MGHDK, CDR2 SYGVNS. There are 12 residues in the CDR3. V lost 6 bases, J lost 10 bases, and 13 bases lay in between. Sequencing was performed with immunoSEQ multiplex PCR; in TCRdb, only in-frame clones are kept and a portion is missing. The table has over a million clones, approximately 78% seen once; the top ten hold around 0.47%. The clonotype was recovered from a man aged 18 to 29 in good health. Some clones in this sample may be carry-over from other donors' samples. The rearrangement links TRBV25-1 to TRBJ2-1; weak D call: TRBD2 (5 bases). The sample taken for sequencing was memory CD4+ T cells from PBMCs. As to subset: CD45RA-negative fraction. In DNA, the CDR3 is TGTGCCAGCAGCCGACTAACAGAAGAGCAGTTCTTC. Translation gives CASSRLTEEQFF.